The present TCR beta chain was sequenced within a study of T cell responses to AZD1222 COVID-19 vaccine. Regarding the study as a whole: A rise in Spike-specific TCR breadth and depth followed two AZD1222 doses. Possibly, clonal diversity was underestimated; donors were largely white British and included more females. Scientists sampled the repertoires only once the peak T cell response had passed. Unmutated variant regions reportedly attract nearly half of all spike-specific TCRs.

Method: immunoSEQ multiplex PCR; TCRdb's copy keeps in-frame clones and lacks some. The sample has fewer than 200,000 clones, 85% to 90% seen once. A word on this clone: The antigen remains unidentified. The same CDR3 also results from other DNA sequences found in this sample.

This CDR3 spans 13 amino acids. V shed 4 bases and J 7 bases; nucleotides not matched to a gene: 0. CDR1 is ENHRY, CDR2 SYGVKD, per germline. The sequencing used peripheral blood, collected on day 0 of AZD1222 vaccination. The TCR comes from an adult in good health. The chain links TRBV10-3 to TRBJ1-4; the match to TRBD1 covers 10 bases. The chain's CDR3 is CAISGTGGEKLFF. The CDR3 nucleotides read TGTGCCATCAGTGGGACAGGGGGTGAAAAACTGTTTTTT.